A selection of T cell receptor beta chains follows, all from one sample in a study of blood T cell repertoires in COVID-19. Clones were read by immunoSEQ multiplex PCR, and TCRdb kept only the in-frame ones, dropping some. Of roughly 250,000 clones in the sample, roughly nine tenths were seen once. The source material was PBMCs or T cells enriched from blood (not recorded which). The receptors come from a human donor in a cohort exposed to, infected with or recovered from COVID-19 (not recorded which). The donor label of this sample is uncertain. The CDR3 runs from the conserved cysteine through the conserved F or W. D genes are given only for firm matches. Clone size is not always given. Where it is, it says once, few, many or a class for expanded clones.

D	V	length	J	size	DNA	CDR3
TRBD1	TRBV2	14	TRBJ1-1	.	TGTGCCAGCAGTAGACAGGGGGGCAACACTGAAGCTTTCTTT	CASSRQGGNTEAFF
TRBD1	TRBV2	15	TRBJ1-3	.	TGTGCCAGCAGTGAGGACAGGGGGCTTGTAAACACCATATATTTT	CASSEDRGLVNTIYF
.	TRBV29-1	11	TRBJ1-1	.	TGCAGCGTGGCGCGGTACACTGAAGCTTTCTTT	CSVARYTEAFF
.	TRBV19	13	TRBJ1-5	.	TGTGCCAGTAGTATGCAGGGCAATCAGCCCCAGCATTTT	CASSMQGNQPQHF
TRBD1	TRBV3-1/TRBV3-2	15	TRBJ1-2	.	TGTGCCAGCAGCCGGGACAGGATCGGAAACTATGGCTACACCTTC	CASSRDRIGNYGYTF
TRBD2	TRBV7-9	16	TRBJ2-1	.	TGTGCCAGCAGCTTAATGCGGGGGGTCACCTACAATGAGCAGTTCTTC	CASSLMRGVTYNEQFF
.	TRBV29-1	14	TRBJ2-3	few	TGCAGCGTTGAAGATCTGGCGGGCACAGATACGCAGTATTTT	CSVEDLAGTDTQYF
TRBD1	TRBV28	16	TRBJ1-5	.	TGTGCCAGCAGTCCCCCGGACAGGGGGCGAAGTCAGCCCCAGCATTTT	CASSPPDRGRSQPQHF
.	TRBV14	15	TRBJ1-1	once	TGTGCCAGCAGCCAAGACAGGGGCTATAACACTGAAGCTTTCTTT	CASSQDRGYNTEAFF
TRBD1	TRBV5-5	14	TRBJ1-2	.	TGTGCCAGCACCGTCGACAGGGTTTCCTATGGCTACACCTTC	CASTVDRVSYGYTF
TRBD1	TRBV4-1	17	TRBJ1-5	.	TGCGCCAGCAGCCCTTCCGGGACAGGGATGGGCAATCAGCCCCAGCATTTT	CASSPSGTGMGNQPQHF
TRBD2	TRBV3-1/TRBV3-2	23	TRBJ2-7	once	TGTGCCAGCAGCCAAGCAGGCGGTGTCTGGGGACTAGCGGGGGGGCACTCGAACTACGAGCAGTACTTC	CASSQAGGVWGLAGGHSNYEQYF
TRBD1	TRBV11-1	12	TRBJ2-7	.	TGTGCCATCCGGGACAGCAACTACGAGCAGTACTTC	CAIRDSNYEQYF